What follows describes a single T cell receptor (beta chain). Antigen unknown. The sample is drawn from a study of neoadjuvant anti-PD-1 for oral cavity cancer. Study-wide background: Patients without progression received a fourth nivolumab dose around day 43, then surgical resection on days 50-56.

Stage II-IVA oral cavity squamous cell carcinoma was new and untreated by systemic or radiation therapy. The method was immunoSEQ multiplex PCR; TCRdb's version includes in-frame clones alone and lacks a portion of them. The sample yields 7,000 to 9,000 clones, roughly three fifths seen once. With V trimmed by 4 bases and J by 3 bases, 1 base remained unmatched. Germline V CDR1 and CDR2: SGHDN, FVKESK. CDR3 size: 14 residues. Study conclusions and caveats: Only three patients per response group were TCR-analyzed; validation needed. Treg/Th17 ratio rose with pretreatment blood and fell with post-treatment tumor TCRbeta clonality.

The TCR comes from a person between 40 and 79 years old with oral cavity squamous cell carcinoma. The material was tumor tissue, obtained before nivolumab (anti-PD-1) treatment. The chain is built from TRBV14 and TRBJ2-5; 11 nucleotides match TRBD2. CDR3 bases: TGTGCCAGCAGCCTACTAGCGGGGGAAGAGACCCAGTACTTC. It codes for CASSLLAGEETQYF.